This TCR beta chain was identified during a study of cytotoxic CD8 clonotypes in ibrutinib-treated CLL. Study findings and constraints: With treatment, public clonotypes, which were uncommon, either contracted or remained stable.

Profiled with immunoSEQ multiplex PCR; TCRdb holds only in-frame clones, not every one. The sample contains some 300,000 clones, just under 80% of which appear only once. Germline loops: CDR1 SNHLY, CDR2 FYNNEI. Trimming left V 3 bases short and J 2 bases short, with 8 bases between. The CDR3 spans 14 residues. Of note for this clone: Antigen: not known. The same CDR3 arises from other DNA sequences in this sample as well.

The clonotype comes from a human donor with chronic lymphocytic leukemia. The chain recombines TRBV2 with TRBJ1-5, with TRBD1 as a possible D gene (5 bases). The starting material was PBMCs, obtained before ibrutinib treatment. The chain's CDR3 is CASSDRVGNQPQHF. The CDR3 DNA sequence: TGTGCCAGCAGTGACAGGGTTGGCAATCAGCCCCAGCATTTT.